This TCR beta chain was retrieved from a study of vaccination and CD4 T cells after COVID-19 (dated by TCRdb to between 2021 and 2024). Regarding the complete study: SARS-CoV-2 positivity had been established in the convalescent patients by nasal swab PCR, and mild disease was recorded in some 10 of these patients and severe disease in one. The time from the second vaccine dose to post-vaccine blood sampling had a median of around 72 days and ranged from roughly 13 to 241 days. Each participant got two doses of either the Pfizer-BioNTech BNT162b2 vaccine (n=8) or the Moderna mRNA-1273 vaccine (n=2). As controls, cultures received a CEFX viral epitope pool (the positive control), an HIV-1 Nef peptide pool (the negative control), or no peptide at all. Post-COVID blood samples were collected from convalescent patients a median of around 96 days after diagnosis, with a range of roughly 30 to 161 days. The convalescent cohort comprised six males and four females, including two Hispanic individuals, seven Caucasians, two Asians and one multiracial person. The cultures were stimulated with overlapping spike peptide pools from SARS-CoV-2 and from the common cold coronaviruses HCoV-NL63, HCoV-OC43 and HCoV-229E. The spike-specific CD4+ TCR repertoire was compared before and after mRNA vaccination in over nine COVID-19 convalescent patients and a few infection-naive healthy vaccine recipients.

From the cysteine up to the phenylalanine, the CDR3 has a length of 14 residues. This entry keeps only the CDR3 DNA: 42 bases, framed from base 1. V and J are trimmed by 4 bases and 1 base, and the gene matches miss 3 bases of the junction. As encoded in the germline V gene, CDR1 is MNHEY while CDR2 is SVGEGT. Study-wide conclusions, independent of this receptor: The study included relatively few convalescent patients and did not analyze early timepoints after natural infection. Of the vaccine-specific clones found in convalescent patients, nearly all (304 of 307) were mono-reactive for SARS-CoV-2 spike instead of being cross-reactive with common cold coronaviruses. Among the post-vaccine SARS-CoV-2-reactive clones in convalescent patients, a median 86.3% showed up only after vaccination, which suggests vaccine-specific priming. The median count of SARS-CoV-2-reactive clonotypes went up from 20 to 25 after infection to more than 30 after vaccination, although the change was not significant.

Interpreted using the paper, the treatment or condition label stands for: approximately 11-day PBMC culture with coronavirus spike peptide pools or control peptides (ViraFEST assay). To expand antigen-specific T cells with peptide pools and then pick out the expanded clonotypes through TCR sequencing, the study relied on the ViraFEST assay. The convalescent patients' positive SARS-CoV-2 PCR tests fell between March and December 2020, which was before the Alpha, Beta and Delta variants emerged in the United States. Each well held around 2 million PBMCs cultured with about 9.8 ug/ml peptide pools in IMDM containing about 5% human AB serum and roughly 9 IU/ml IL-2. On days 3 and 7, half of the culture medium was replaced with fresh IL-2-containing medium. After 10 days of culture, CD4+ T cells were isolated by negative selection using the EasySep CD4+ T cell isolation kit. PBMCs were separated from whole blood using Ficoll-Paque Plus gradient centrifugation and then either used fresh or cryopreserved at -140C. Each culture condition was generally run in triplicate wells.

As to this clonotype: What this receptor recognizes is not known. No base qualities exist here, and no much larger clone lies one base off it.

Libraries came from PCR. DNA from cultured CD4+ T cells was subjected to TCR sequencing with the Oncomine TCR Beta short-read assay at the Johns Hopkins FTIC core. The QIAamp micro DNA kit was used to extract genomic DNA from the cultured CD4+ T cells. The Oncomine TCR Beta libraries from cultured CD4+ T cells were pooled using unique dual indexes and then sequenced on an Illumina iSeq 100. As for how the authors treated the data: Non-productive sequences were removed, and CDR3s that did not start with C, did not end with F or W, or were shorter than 7 amino acids were discarded. The MANAFEST web application identified antigen-specific clonotypes by comparing peptide-stimulated wells against reference wells and other culture wells. For a clone to be called positive, the clone needed an FDR below 0.05, an odds ratio above 5, and a productive frequency above 0.1% in at least two of three replicate wells. Clonotypes that were significantly expanded in both SARS-CoV-2 spike wells and at least one common cold coronavirus spike condition were defined as cross-reactive. Using R version 3.6.1, CDR3 homology was evaluated through Levenshtein distances (stringdist) along with unrooted phylogenetic trees (ape). The public reads were reprocessed in TCRdb via fastp at Q25 and MiXCR, keeping in-frame beta chains. Every CDR3 protein is listed once, alongside the most common genes and DNA of its rows. The V and J calls and clone size come from TCRdb's table, not from the authors' own analysis. In all, the sample holds roughly 19,000 distinct CDR3 sequences, and roughly three fifths of those were seen once. The biggest ten clones account for roughly 10% of the sample.

The sequenced sample consisted of CD4+ T cells from blood, cultured in vitro. This TCR was sampled from a human donor who had recovered from COVID-19. The rearranged segments are TRBV6-2 or TRBV6-3 and TRBJ2-7; TRBD1 fits 8 bases in the junction. The nucleotide sequence is TGTGCCAGCAGTTCGAGGACAGGGTCCTACGAGCAGTACTTC. Its protein reads: CASSSRTGSYEQYF.